The source of this T cell receptor beta chain is a study of PD-1 blockade in mismatch repair-deficient tumors. Germline CDR1 LGHNA, CDR2 YSLEER. The CDR3 spans 16 residues. V was cut by 3 bases and J by 8 bases, with 19 bases left in between. Repertoires were generated with immunoSEQ multiplex PCR, while TCRdb's copy carries only in-frame clones and drops some. The table shows roughly 120,000 clones, with 88% occurring only once. Here the sequenced sample was peripheral blood, taken just over 70 weeks after starting pembrolizumab. The sequence came from an adult with mismatch repair-deficient cancer. The rearrangement links TRBV4-3 to TRBJ1-4; maybe TRBD1 (5 bases). The CDR3 coding sequence is TGCGCCAGCAGCCACGGGCCGGGACGAGGGAGAGAAAAACTGTTTTTT. Residues: CASSHGPGRGREKLFF.